The 17 T cell receptor beta chains listed next were all sequenced from one sample in a study of T cell repertoires in cytomegalovirus infection. TCRdb called the reads again in MiXCR, with one record for every CDR3 protein. This sample has approximately 700,000 distinct CDR3 sequences; roughly 35% occur once, and the top ten carry about 2.8%. What was sequenced was PBMCs. Receptors originate from a human donor in good health (CMV status not recorded). Some clones in this sample may be carry-over from other donors' samples.

The gene calls are TRBV29-1 and TRBJ2-1; D perhaps matches TRBD2 (5 bases). The CDR3 spans 11 residues. Germline V gene data show CDR1 as SQVTM and CDR2 as ANQGSEA. V was shortened by 0 bases and J by 9 bases, with 6 bases between the two germline ends. CDR3 coding DNA: TGCAGCGTTGAAGACCGGGGTGAGCAGTTCTTC. Amino acids: CSVEDRGEQFF.

CDR3 loop: CASRLAGRDTEAFF. The CDR3 DNA reads TGTGCCAGCAGACTTGCTGGGAGGGACACTGAAGCTTTCTTT. V is TRBV12-3 or TRBV12-4 and J is TRBJ1-1; unclear D gene. The CDR3 sequence is 14 residues long. V lost 6 bases and J lost 3, with 14 bases in between.

The chain employs TRBV25-1 and TRBJ2-2, with no clear D. The CDR3 is made up of 17 amino acids. Germline values: CDR1 MGHDK, CDR2 SYGVNS. Deletions cut 1 base from V and 6 bases from J, with 18 bases between. The CDR3 loop reads CASSEWLAEGWAGELFF. The CDR3 DNA follows: TGTGCCAGCAGTGAATGGTTAGCCGAAGGGTGGGCCGGGGAGCTGTTTTTT.

This clonotype showed up just a few times. At one boundary the junction diverges from the germline segment, which might be a read error. This chain connects TRBV28 to TRBJ2-7, with 7 bases that match TRBD2. The CDR3 runs 15 residues. From germline, CDR1 is MDHEN and CDR2 SYDVKM. The CDR3 here is CASSLWTRTPYEQYF. As DNA, the CDR3 is TGTGCCAGCAGTCTATGGACTAGAACGCCCTACGAGCAGTACTTC.

The V gene is TRBV7-8, the J gene TRBJ2-7; TRBD2 aligns across 8 bases. The germline V gene has CDR1 SGHVS and CDR2 FQNEAQ. The CDR3 is 15 residues long. V gave up 5 bases and J gave up 3 bases; unmatched junction bases: 9. In nucleotides, the CDR3 is TGTGCCAGCAGCGACTCGGGACTAGTTCTCTACGAGCAGTACTTC. Translating it yields CASSDSGLVLYEQYF.

The genes are TRBV28 and TRBJ2-7; no firm D call. From germline, CDR1 is MDHEN and CDR2 SYDVKM. V was pared by 3 bases and J by 7 bases, with 7 bases between. The length of the CDR3 is 11 residues. In nucleotides, the CDR3 is TGTGCCAGCAGTTTTACGGTAGAGCAGTACTTC. It yields the protein CASSFTVEQYF.

The rearrangement links TRBV6-1 to TRBJ2-1; D gene ambiguous. The V end lost 11 bases, the J end lost 4 bases, and 9 bases lay between the germline ends. The CDR3 spans 11 residues. Germline assignment: CDR1 MNHNS and CDR2 SASEGT. The CDR3 DNA is TGTGCCCGCCATTATTACAATGAGCAGTTCTTC. Protein: CARHYYNEQFF.

This clonotype was picked up a small number of times. The chain carries TRBV15 and TRBJ1-5, with D unclear. Germline V gene lookup returns CDR1 LNHNV and CDR2 YYDKDF (reference sequence). The length of the CDR3 is 17 residues. The V end was cut by 2 bases, the J end by 2 bases, with 16 bases between. The CDR3 region is CATSRSRPTGGNQPQHF. CDR3 bases: TGTGCCACCAGCAGATCACGCCCGACTGGGGGCAATCAGCCCCAGCATTTT.

This clonotype was found a few times. The chain uses TRBV28 and TRBJ2-7, with D possibly TRBD2 on 6 matching bases. V shed 5 bases and J shed 3 bases, with 17 bases lying between them. Germline CDR1 reads MDHEN; CDR2 reads SYDVKM. The CDR3 has 15 amino acids. The CDR3 sequence: CASSTPSATSYEQYF. The DNA for the CDR3 is TGTGCCAGCAGTACCCCTAGCGCGACAAGCTACGAGCAGTACTTC.

The chain couples TRBV27 to TRBJ2-7, with D unclear. Between the trimmed V and J ends, which lost 4 bases and 3 bases, there was a span of 10 bases. This CDR3 comprises 13 residues. Germline lookup yields CDR1 MNHEY and CDR2 SMNVEV (reference sequence). The CDR3 DNA reads as TGTGCCAGCAGTTACCGAAAGAGCTACGAGCAGTACTTC. Its protein product is CASSYRKSYEQYF.

The chain combines TRBV5-1 with TRBJ2-7; possibly TRBD1 or TRBD2 for D (5 bases each). Per the germline V gene, CDR1 is SGHRS and CDR2 is YFSETQ. This CDR3 has 14 amino acids. The V gene lost 0 bases and the J gene lost 2 bases, with 9 bases spanning the gap. The CDR3 sequence is CASSLVRGTYEQYF. The CDR3 DNA reads TGCGCCAGCAGCTTGGTTCGGGGCACCTACGAGCAGTACTTC.

This clonotype was observed a few times. The chain couples TRBV19 to TRBJ2-5; D may correspond to TRBD1 or TRBD2 (5 bases each). V was clipped by 3 bases and J by 4 bases, with 9 bases between them. This CDR3 contains 13 residues. Germline assignment: CDR1 LNHDA and CDR2 SQIVND (reference sequence). Here the CDR3 reads CASSIGGLETQYF. The CDR3 coding sequence is TGTGCCAGTAGTATTGGGGGTTTAGAGACCCAGTACTTC. Looking up the rest from reference TRBV19 and TRBJ2-5 gives the full variable domain: DGGITQSPKYLFRKEGQNVTLSCEQNLNHDAMYWYRQDPGQGLRLIYYSQIVNDFQKGDIAEGYSVSREKKESFPLTVTSAQKNPTAFYLCASSIGGLETQYFGPGTRLLVL.

The chain is built from TRBV6-6 and TRBJ2-5, with D perhaps TRBD2 (6 bases). Germline V lookup: CDR1 MNHNY, CDR2 SVGAGI (reference sequence). CDR3 length equals 18 residues. Trimming took off 0 bases at V and 5 bases at J, with 22 bases between the two ends. CDR3 protein: CASSYSKGGDSKRETQYF. The CDR3 DNA reads TGTGCCAGCAGTTACTCGAAAGGTGGGGACTCAAAGCGGGAGACCCAGTACTTC.

The CDR3, as DNA: TGTGCCAGTAGTGAACAGGGTTTGGGGAATCAGCCCCAGCATTTT. It yields the protein CASSEQGLGNQPQHF. V and J are TRBV19 and TRBJ1-5; TRBD1 might be the D (6 bases). The CDR3 contains 15 residues. V lost 5 bases and J lost 4, with 15 bases in between. Germline V gene lookup returns CDR1 LNHDA and CDR2 SQIVND (reference sequence).

This clonotype was detected only once. V usage is TRBV11-3 and J usage is TRBJ2-7; 8 nucleotides line up with TRBD1. Trimming removed 3 bases from V and 2 bases from J; junction bases left unmatched: 6. The CDR3 extends over 15 amino acids. CDR1 and CDR2 (germline): SGHNT, YENEEA. CDR3 amino acids: CASSLGTGFPYEQYF. CDR3 in DNA: TGTGCCAGCAGCTTGGGGACAGGCTTCCCCTACGAGCAGTACTTC.

The chain joins TRBV6-5 to TRBJ1-5; 7 nucleotides align to TRBD1. Germline CDR1 is MNHEY and CDR2 is SVGAGI. The CDR3 totals 15 residues. The V gene end was trimmed by 8 bases and the J gene end by 1 base; junction bases not matched to a gene: 8. CDR3 coding DNA: TGTGCCAGCGGAGCCGGGACAGCCAGCAATCAGCCCCAGCATTTT. This translates into CASGAGTASNQPQHF.

The gene calls are TRBV11-2 and TRBJ2-3; the D gene is possibly TRBD2 (7 bases). This CDR3 comprises 15 residues. Germline CDR1 is SGHAT and CDR2 is FQNNGV. Trimming removed 5 bases from V and 6 bases from J, with 18 bases in between. CDR3 amino acids: CASSPLGGAGDTQYF. In nucleotides, the CDR3 is TGTGCCAGCAGCCCCCTTGGGGGGGCGGGGGATACGCAGTATTTT. Drawing the rest from reference TRBV11-2 and TRBJ2-3, the complete variable domain is EAGVAQSPRYKIIEKRQSVAFWCNPISGHATLYWYQQILGQGPKLLIQFQNNGVVDDSQLPKDRFSAERLKGVDSTLKIQPAKLEDSAVYLCASSPLGGAGDTQYFGPGTRLTVL.